This T cell receptor (beta chain) came from a study of beta chain features in type 1 diabetes. About the study: Patients shared similar age, gender and cell yields with healthy donors.

The sequenced template was cDNA made from the entire isolated RNA. Sequencing was performed with immunoSEQ multiplex PCR; in TCRdb, only in-frame clones are kept and a portion is missing. The profile shows some 220,000 clones, about 11% of them singletons. A note on this clone: Its antigen is unidentified.

Germline assignment: CDR1 SQVTM and CDR2 ANQGSEA. The CDR3 has 13 amino acids. V was pared by 5 bases and J by 6 bases, with 9 bases of the junction left unmatched. Findings and caveats of the study: There was a moderate but significant shortening of TCRB CDR3s in all four CD4+ subsets of Type 1 diabetes patients. Whether TCRB rearrangement is influenced by HLA type was left unresolved in this analysis. Sequencing from cDNA could over-represent high-TCR-expressing cells.

The chain has TRBV29-1 and TRBJ1-1; 7 bases match TRBD1. The TCR was taken from a man younger than 35 in good health. The sequenced material came from central memory CD4+ T cells from blood. The CDR3 DNA reads as TGCAGCGTTCGGATCGGACAGGCCTCTGAAGCTTTCTTT. Translation gives CSVRIGQASEAFF.